This T cell receptor beta chain was observed in a study of shared clonotypes between healthy human individuals. Study results and caveats: Sampling involved blood alone; tissue repertoires likely differ.

In regard to this clone: Antigen specificity is unknown. This sample includes further DNA sequences coding for the same CDR3.

Genomic DNA per cell subset filled all wells of several immunoSEQ plates. Replicate PCRs from sorted subsets contained around 200 ng DNA, which is around 30,000 T cell genomes. Assay used: immunoSEQ multiplex PCR; TCRdb lists only in-frame clones, some missing. The data hold around 330,000 clones, with around 72% observed a single time. This CDR3 region has 13 residues. Germline V gives CDR1 SGHTA, CDR2 FQGTGA. The V end lost 2 bases, the J end lost 5 bases, and 6 bases lay between the germline ends. V gene TRBV7-3 combines with J gene TRBJ2-2; a possible D gene is TRBD1 (5 bases). This receptor was identified in a man aged 25-45 years in good health. The sample comprised memory CD4+ T cells sorted from blood. Subset given: CD45RA-negative fraction. The CDR3 coding sequence is TGTGCCAGCAGCTTACAGGGAACCGGGGAGCTGTTTTTT. This sequence encodes CASSLQGTGELFF.